Below, 10 T cell receptor beta chains from the same sample are listed, as sequenced in a study of response to subunit inactivated influenza vaccine. MiXCR, applied by TCRdb to the RT-PCR reads, yields one record per CDR3 protein. The data show 600,000 to 700,000 distinct CDR3 sequences, with 14% seen just once and roughly 7.2% held by the top ten. The source was PBMCs from blood, collected 14 to 15 days before vaccination. The receptors were sampled from a man aged 50 or older who received an inactivated influenza vaccine.

Written as DNA, the CDR3 is TGCAGCGTTGTTGAGGGCTCGAATGAAAAACTGTTTTTT. It translates to CSVVEGSNEKLFF. This chain connects TRBV29-1 to TRBJ1-4; D uncertain. The length of the CDR3 is 13 residues. Trimming cost V 4 bases and J 5 bases, with 11 bases left between them. CDR1 is SQVTM, CDR2 ANQGSEA, per germline.

The genes are TRBV20-1 and TRBJ2-5, with D perhaps TRBD2 (5 bases). Trimming left V 5 bases short and J 3 bases short, with 13 bases between. From germline, CDR1 is DFQATT and CDR2 SNEGSKA (reference sequence). This CDR3 is built from 13 residues. The CDR3 is CSAYGNLEETQYF. CDR3 DNA sequence: TGCAGTGCTTACGGGAATCTGGAAGAGACCCAGTACTTC.

This chain connects TRBV20-1 to TRBJ1-5, with D tentatively TRBD1 (5 bases). Trimming pared 1 base from V and 3 bases from J, leaving 7 bases between. In germline, CDR1 is DFQATT, CDR2 SNEGSKA (reference sequence). There are 13 residues in the CDR3. For the CDR3, the DNA is TGCAGTGCTAGAGTGACAGCCAATCAGCCCCAGCATTTT. It encodes CSARVTANQPQHF.

This clonotype has more than one count but fewer than ten. V is TRBV12-3 or TRBV12-4 and J is TRBJ2-5; D not certain. Trimming shortened V by 4 bases and J by 9 bases, and 9 bases separated the two germline ends. The CDR3 is 11 residues long. CDR3 in amino acids: CASSSRWAQYF. The CDR3 nucleotides are TGTGCCAGCAGTTCGAGGTGGGCCCAGTACTTC.

This clonotype was observed a few times. V usage is TRBV4-3 and J usage is TRBJ2-1, with 9 bases that match TRBD2. Germline assignment: CDR1 LGHNA and CDR2 YSLEER. This CDR3 is built from 17 residues. V trimming: 0 bases; J trimming: 1 base; junction bases outside the gene matches: 4. CDR3 loop: CASSQDSLAGSYNEQFF. CDR3 bases: TGCGCCAGCAGCCAAGATTCACTAGCGGGTTCCTACAATGAGCAGTTCTTC.

This clonotype showed up just a few times. The rearrangement joins TRBV6-2 or TRBV6-3 to TRBJ1-5; possibly TRBD1 for D (6 bases). The CDR3 runs to 15 residues. From germline, CDR1 is MNHEY and CDR2 SVGEGT. V lost 5 bases to trimming and J lost 2 bases, with 13 bases between them. The CDR3 region is CASSAYRAGNQPQHF. The DNA for the CDR3 is TGTGCCAGCAGTGCCTACAGGGCGGGCAATCAGCCCCAGCATTTT.

This CDR3 is CASSQDSAANTEAFF. CDR3 sequence (DNA): TGCGCCAGCAGCCAAGATAGCGCAGCGAACACTGAAGCTTTCTTT. V usage is TRBV4-1 and J usage is TRBJ1-1; D uncertain. V was trimmed by 0 bases and J by 1 base, leaving 9 bases between them. This CDR3 has 15 amino acids. The germline V gene has CDR1 MGHRA and CDR2 YSYEKL.

This clonotype was seen more than once but under ten times. J is TRBJ2-5 and V is TRBV4-3; D call uncertain. V lost 1 base, J lost 1 base, and 7 bases lay in between. The CDR3 length is 14 residues. Per the germline V gene, CDR1 is LGHNA and CDR2 is YSLEER. CDR3 loop: CASSQVTFQETQYF. CDR3 bases: TGCGCCAGCAGCCAAGTGACCTTCCAAGAGACCCAGTACTTC.

This chain links TRBV4-3 with TRBJ2-2, with a possible D match to TRBD1 (6 bases). Trimming shortened V by 2 bases and J by 6 bases, and 13 bases separated the two germline ends. The CDR3 is 15 residues long. The V gene's germline CDR1 is LGHNA and CDR2 YSLEER. CDR3 sequence reads: CASSQRTTGPGELFF. CDR3 in DNA: TGCGCCAGCAGCCAAAGAACAACAGGGCCCGGGGAGCTGTTTTTT.

This clonotype was detected only a few times. The chain employs TRBV29-1 and TRBJ2-5; 8 bases line up with TRBD2. The germline V gene has CDR1 SQVTM and CDR2 ANQGSEA. V gave up 4 bases and J gave up 4 bases; unmatched junction bases: 5. The CDR3 is made up of 13 amino acids. DNA of the CDR3: TGCAGCGTTGCGGGGGGGCTGGGAGAGACCCAGTACTTC. Translating it yields CSVAGGLGETQYF.